The rows below give T cell receptor beta chains drawn from one sample of a study of T cell responses to AZD1222 COVID-19 vaccine. TCRdb's copy holds only in-frame clones and misses some; the assay was immunoSEQ multiplex PCR. The table records 100,000 or so clones, over 75% of them present only once. This specimen consisted of peripheral blood, obtained on day 0 of AZD1222 vaccination. Every receptor here comes from an adult in good health. Both conserved end residues are part of each CDR3. Fields, in order: J gene, V gene, D gene, clone size, CDR3 DNA, CDR3 protein. The D gene is left open where the match is weak. For some rows the clone size is stated as once, few or many, or as a class when expanded; others skip it.

>TRBJ2-2|TRBV28|.|.
TGTGCCAGCAGGCCGCATAACACCGGGGAGCTGTTTTTT
CASRPHNTGELFF
>TRBJ2-1|TRBV19|TRBD1|.
TGTGCCAGTAGGTCACCCGGGACAGGGATTTGGGAGCAGTTCTTC
CASRSPGTGIWEQFF
>TRBJ2-1|TRBV27|.|.
TGTGCCAGCAGTTTCCGTACAAGCTCCTACAATGAGCAGTTCTTC
CASSFRTSSYNEQFF
>TRBJ1-2|TRBV9|TRBD1|few
TGTGCCAGCAGCGCCCACCCCGGGACAGGGGAAAGTTCTGGCTACACCTTC
CASSAHPGTGESSGYTF
>TRBJ1-1|TRBV9|.|.
TGTGCCAGCAGCCCACTCCCGGGACTTGAAGCTTTCTTT
CASSPLPGLEAFF
>TRBJ2-1|TRBV27|TRBD2|.
TGTGCCAGCCAAACTAGCGGGGGGGCAGGTGAGCAGTTCTTC
CASQTSGGAGEQFF
>TRBJ2-7|TRBV20-1|.|.
TGCAGTGCTAGTAGAGGTCTCTACGAGCAGTACTTC
CSASRGLYEQYF
>TRBJ2-7|TRBV5-1|TRBD1|.
TGCGCCAGCAGCTTGGGATGGGGACAGGGGAGTTCCTACGAGCAGTACTTC
CASSLGWGQGSSYEQYF
>TRBJ2-1|TRBV9|.|.
TGTGCCAGCAGCGCAGCGGTAGCGGCGTACAATGAGCAGTTCTTC
CASSAAVAAYNEQFF
>TRBJ1-1|TRBV19|.|.
TGTGCCAGTAGTATCCTCGGAGAGACTGAAGCTTTCTTT
CASSILGETEAFF
>TRBJ1-1|TRBV2|TRBD1|.
TGTGCCACCGGGACAGAGAAAGCTTTCTTT
CATGTEKAFF
>TRBJ2-5|TRBV4-1|.|.
TGCGCCAGCAGCCAAGACATGACGAGGGGGGAGTGGGAGACCCAGTACTTC
CASSQDMTRGEWETQYF
>TRBJ1-1|TRBV6-5|TRBD1|.
TGTGCCAGCAGTACTACAGGGGGCACTGAAGCTTTCTTT
CASSTTGGTEAFF
>TRBJ2-3|TRBV6-5|TRBD1|.
TGTGCCACCCAATGGGGACAGGCCACAGATACGCAGTATTTT
CATQWGQATDTQYF
>TRBJ1-2|TRBV9|TRBD1|.
TGTGCCAGCAGCCTGCGTCCCGGGACAGGGCTTGACGATGGCTACACCTTC
CASSLRPGTGLDDGYTF
>TRBJ2-5|TRBV19|TRBD2|.
TGTGCCAGTAACGACTTAGCGGGGGGCCAAGAGACCCAGTACTTC
CASNDLAGGQETQYF
>TRBJ2-7|TRBV24-1|.|.
TGTGCCACCAGTGATTTGCAGGGCGACGAGCAGTACTTC
CATSDLQGDEQYF
>TRBJ1-2|TRBV6-1|TRBD1|.
TGTGCCAGCAGTGAACGGGGACAGGGGATCGTCAGCTATGGCTACACCTTC
CASSERGQGIVSYGYTF
>TRBJ1-1|TRBV27|TRBD1|.
TGTGCCAGCAGTTTGGGACAGCTTACTGAAGCTTTCTTT
CASSLGQLTEAFF
>TRBJ2-7|TRBV10-2|TRBD1|.
TGCGCCAGCAGGGGGACAGGGGGCTCCTACGAGCAGTACTTC
CASRGTGGSYEQYF
>TRBJ1-2|TRBV27|TRBD1|.
TGTGCCAGCAGTTCCCAGGGGGCCCAACTCTATGGCTACACCTTC
CASSSQGAQLYGYTF
>TRBJ1-5|TRBV27|.|.
TGTGCCAGCACCCTGAATTGGGGATATAGCAATCAGCCCCAGCATTTT
CASTLNWGYSNQPQHF
>TRBJ1-4|TRBV19|TRBD1|.
TGTGCCGCTGCGGGACAGTCTAATGAAAAACTGTTTTTT
CAAAGQSNEKLFF
>TRBJ2-2|TRBV6-5|.|.
TGTGCCAGCAGTTACTCCCGAGGAGCCGGGGAGCTGTTTTTT
CASSYSRGAGELFF
>TRBJ2-2|TRBV3-1/TRBV3-2|TRBD2|.
TGTGCCAGCAGCCGGACTAGCGGGGGCGGGGACACCGGGGAGCTGTTTTTT
CASSRTSGGGDTGELFF
>TRBJ2-7|TRBV19|TRBD1|once
TGTGCCAGTAGTACAGAAGCCGGGACAGGGGGCGCTAGGCAGTACTTC
CASSTEAGTGGARQYF
>TRBJ1-1|TRBV11-1|.|.
TGTGCCAGCAGCTTAGCAGCGAACACTGAAGCTTTCTTT
CASSLAANTEAFF
>TRBJ2-5|TRBV7-3|.|.
TGTGCCAGCAGCCAGGGACCAGCGGTGAAGACCCAGTACTTC
CASSQGPAVKTQYF
>TRBJ1-5|TRBV28|.|.
TGTGCCAGCAGTTTGATCGGGGACAATCAGCCCCAGCATTTT
CASSLIGDNQPQHF
>TRBJ2-5|TRBV3-1/TRBV3-2|.|.
TGTGCCAGCAGCCGGCGGGACGAAAGTCAAGAGACCCAGTACTTC
CASSRRDESQETQYF
>TRBJ1-3|TRBV7-9|.|.
TGTGCCAGCAGCTTAGGGTGGAACACCATATATTTT
CASSLGWNTIYF
>TRBJ1-1|TRBV28|.|.
TGTGCCAGCAGTTTTAGACAACTCGTACCAGCTTTCTTT
CASSFRQLVPAFF
>TRBJ1-4|TRBV19|.|.
TGTGCCAGTAGAGAGAGCTCGGAAAAACTGTTTTTT
CASRESSEKLFF
>TRBJ1-1|TRBV4-2|.|.
TGTGCCAGCAGCCCCTGGGCAGGGATCGACACTGAAGCTTTCTTT
CASSPWAGIDTEAFF
>TRBJ2-3|TRBV29-1|TRBD2|.
TGCAGCGTGAGGACTAGCGGGGAAGCAGATACGCAGTATTTT
CSVRTSGEADTQYF
>TRBJ1-3|TRBV5-1|.|.
TGCGCCAGCAGCCCAGGACAGCCGAGCTCTGGAAACACCATATATTTT
CASSPGQPSSGNTIYF
>TRBJ1-6|TRBV18|.|.
TGTGCCAGCTCCCCGGATAGAAATTCACCCCTCCACTTT
CASSPDRNSPLHF